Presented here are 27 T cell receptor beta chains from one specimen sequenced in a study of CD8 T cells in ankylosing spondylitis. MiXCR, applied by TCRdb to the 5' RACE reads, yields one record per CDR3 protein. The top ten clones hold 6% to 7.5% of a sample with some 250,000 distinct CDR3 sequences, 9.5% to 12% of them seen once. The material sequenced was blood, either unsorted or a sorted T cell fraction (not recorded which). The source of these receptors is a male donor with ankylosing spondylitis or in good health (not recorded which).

The CDR3 reads CASSPAGGQTGELFF. For the CDR3, the DNA is TGTGCCAGCAGTCCCGCGGGGGGGCAAACCGGGGAGCTGTTTTTT. The chain combines TRBV12-3 or TRBV12-4 with TRBJ2-2; 9 bases are a match to TRBD2. The V segment lost 5 bases and the J segment 5 bases; nucleotides outside the gene matches: 6. The CDR3 has 15 residues.

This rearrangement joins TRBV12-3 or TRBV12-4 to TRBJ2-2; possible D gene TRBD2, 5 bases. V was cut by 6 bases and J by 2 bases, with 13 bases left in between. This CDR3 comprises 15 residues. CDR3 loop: CASSSLGSNTGELFF. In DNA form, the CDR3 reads TGTGCCAGCAGCTCACTTGGGAGCAACACCGGGGAGCTGTTTTTT.

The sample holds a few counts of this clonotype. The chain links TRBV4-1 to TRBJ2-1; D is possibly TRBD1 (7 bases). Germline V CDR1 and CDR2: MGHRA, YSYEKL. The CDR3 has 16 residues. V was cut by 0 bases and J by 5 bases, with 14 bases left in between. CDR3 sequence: CASSQDPQGGHNEQFF. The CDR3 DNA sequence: TGCGCCAGCAGCCAAGATCCCCAGGGGGGCCACAATGAGCAGTTCTTC.

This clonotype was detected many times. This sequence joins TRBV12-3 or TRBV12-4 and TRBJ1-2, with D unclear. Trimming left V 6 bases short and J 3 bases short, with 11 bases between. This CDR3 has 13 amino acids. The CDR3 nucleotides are TGTGCCAGCAGCCCGTTAAGTCACTATGGCTACACCTTC. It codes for CASSPLSHYGYTF.

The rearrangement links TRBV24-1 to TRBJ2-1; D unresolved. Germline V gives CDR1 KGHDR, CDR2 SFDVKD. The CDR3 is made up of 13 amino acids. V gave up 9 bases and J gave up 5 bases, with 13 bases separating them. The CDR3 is CATAAGLNNEQFF. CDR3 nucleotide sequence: TGTGCCACCGCGGCAGGATTGAACAATGAGCAGTTCTTC.

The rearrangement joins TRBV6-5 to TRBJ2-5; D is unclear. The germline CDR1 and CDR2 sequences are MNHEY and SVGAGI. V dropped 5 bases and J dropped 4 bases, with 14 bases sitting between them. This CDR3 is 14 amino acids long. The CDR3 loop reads CASSTRSLLETQYF. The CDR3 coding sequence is TGTGCCAGCAGTACCCGAAGTCTCCTAGAGACCCAGTACTTC.

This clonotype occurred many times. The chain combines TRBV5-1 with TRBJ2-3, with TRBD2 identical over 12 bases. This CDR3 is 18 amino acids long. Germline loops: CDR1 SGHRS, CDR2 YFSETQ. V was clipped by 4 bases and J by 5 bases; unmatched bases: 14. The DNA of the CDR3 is TGCGCCAGCAGCCTCACCGGCCGGACTAGCGGGAAGGTAGATACGCAGTATTTT. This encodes CASSLTGRTSGKVDTQYF. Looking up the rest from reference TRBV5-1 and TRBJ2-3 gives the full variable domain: KAGVTQTPRYLIKTRGQQVTLSCSPISGHRSVSWYQQTPGQGLQFLFEYFSETQRNKGNFPGRFSGRQFSNSRSEMNVSTLELGDSALYLCASSLTGRTSGKVDTQYFGPGTRLTVL.

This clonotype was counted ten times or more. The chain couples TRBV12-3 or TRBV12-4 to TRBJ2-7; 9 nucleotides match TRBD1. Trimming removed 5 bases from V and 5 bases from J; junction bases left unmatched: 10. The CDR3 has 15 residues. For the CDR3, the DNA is TGTGCCAGCAGTCGAGCCGGACAGGGGAACGACGAGCAGTACTTC. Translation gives CASSRAGQGNDEQYF.

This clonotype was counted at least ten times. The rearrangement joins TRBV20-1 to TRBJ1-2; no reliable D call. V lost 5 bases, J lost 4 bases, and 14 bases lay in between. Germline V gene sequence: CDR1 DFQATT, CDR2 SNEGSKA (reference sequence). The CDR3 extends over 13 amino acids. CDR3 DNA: TGCAGTGCTGACCTAGGTCGGTCCTATGGCTACACCTTC. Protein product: CSADLGRSYGYTF.

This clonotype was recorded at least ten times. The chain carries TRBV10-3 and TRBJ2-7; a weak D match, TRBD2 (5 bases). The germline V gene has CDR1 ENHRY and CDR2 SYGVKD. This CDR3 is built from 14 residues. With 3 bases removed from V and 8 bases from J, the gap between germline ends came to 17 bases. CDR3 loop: CAISEGAGPAKQYF. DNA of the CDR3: TGTGCCATCAGTGAAGGTGCGGGCCCGGCAAAGCAGTACTTC.

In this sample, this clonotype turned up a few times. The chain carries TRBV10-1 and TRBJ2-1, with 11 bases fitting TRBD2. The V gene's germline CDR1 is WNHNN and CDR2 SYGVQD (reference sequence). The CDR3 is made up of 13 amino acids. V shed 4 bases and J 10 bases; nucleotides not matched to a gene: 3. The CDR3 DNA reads TGCGCCAGCAGTGGACTAGCGGGGAGCGAGCAGTTCTTC. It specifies CASSGLAGSEQFF.

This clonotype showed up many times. CDR3 nucleotide sequence: TGCAGTGCCCACAACAGGGTCTACAATGAGCAGTTCTTC. This sequence encodes CSAHNRVYNEQFF. The chain couples TRBV20-1 to TRBJ2-1; perhaps TRBD1 as D (6 bases). The CDR3 covers 13 residues. From germline, CDR1 is DFQATT and CDR2 SNEGSKA (reference sequence). V lost 6 bases, J lost 3 bases, and 12 bases lay in between.

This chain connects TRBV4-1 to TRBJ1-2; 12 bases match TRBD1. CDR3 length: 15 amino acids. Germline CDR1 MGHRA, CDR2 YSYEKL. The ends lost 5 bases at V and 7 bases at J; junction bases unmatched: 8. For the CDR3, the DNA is TGCGCCAGCAGCAGACCGGGACAGGGGGCGTCTGGCTACACCTTC. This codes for CASSRPGQGASGYTF.

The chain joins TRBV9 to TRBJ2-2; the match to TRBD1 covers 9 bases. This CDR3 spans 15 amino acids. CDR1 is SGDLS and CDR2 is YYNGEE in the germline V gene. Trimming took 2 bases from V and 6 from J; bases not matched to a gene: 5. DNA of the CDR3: TGTGCCAGCAGCGTGACCGGGACAGGGTCCGGGGAGCTGTTTTTT. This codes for CASSVTGTGSGELFF.

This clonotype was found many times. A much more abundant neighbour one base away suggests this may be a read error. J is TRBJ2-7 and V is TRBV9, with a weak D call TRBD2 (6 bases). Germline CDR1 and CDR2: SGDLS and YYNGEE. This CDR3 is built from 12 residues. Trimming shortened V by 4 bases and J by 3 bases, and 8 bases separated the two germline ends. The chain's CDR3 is CASSMGGYEQYF. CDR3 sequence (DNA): TGTGCCAGCAGCATGGGGGGCTACGAGCAGTACTTC.

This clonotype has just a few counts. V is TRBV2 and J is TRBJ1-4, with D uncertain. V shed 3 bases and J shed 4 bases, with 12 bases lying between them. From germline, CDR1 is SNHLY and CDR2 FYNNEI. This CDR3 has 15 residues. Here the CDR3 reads CASSEVRRVNEKLFF. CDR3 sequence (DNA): TGTGCCAGCAGTGAGGTCAGACGGGTTAATGAAAAACTGTTTTTT.

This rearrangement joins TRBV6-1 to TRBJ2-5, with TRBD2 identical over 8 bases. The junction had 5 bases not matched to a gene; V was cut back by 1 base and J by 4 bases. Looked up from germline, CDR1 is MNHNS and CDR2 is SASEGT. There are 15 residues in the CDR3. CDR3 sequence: CASSEVTGGPETQYF. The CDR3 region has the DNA TGTGCCAGCAGTGAAGTGACGGGGGGGCCAGAGACCCAGTACTTC.

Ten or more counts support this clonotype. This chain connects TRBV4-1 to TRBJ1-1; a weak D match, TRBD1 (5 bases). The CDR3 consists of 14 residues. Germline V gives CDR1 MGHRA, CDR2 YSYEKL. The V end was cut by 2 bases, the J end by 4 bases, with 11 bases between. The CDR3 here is CASSQPGGGTEAFF. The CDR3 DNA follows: TGCGCCAGCAGCCAACCGGGGGGGGGCACTGAAGCTTTCTTT.

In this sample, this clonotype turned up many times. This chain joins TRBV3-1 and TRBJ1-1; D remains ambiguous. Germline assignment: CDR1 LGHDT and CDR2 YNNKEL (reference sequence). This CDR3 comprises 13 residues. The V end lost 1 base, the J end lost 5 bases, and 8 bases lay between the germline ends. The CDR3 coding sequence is TGTGCCAGCAGCCAAGTGGCAGAAACTGAAGCTTTCTTT. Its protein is CASSQVAETEAFF.

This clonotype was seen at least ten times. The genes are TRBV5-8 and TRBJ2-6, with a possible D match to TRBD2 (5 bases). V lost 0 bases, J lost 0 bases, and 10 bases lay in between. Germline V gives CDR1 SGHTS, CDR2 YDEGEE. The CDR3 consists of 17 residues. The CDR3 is CASSLGLYSSGANVLTF. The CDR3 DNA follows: TGTGCCAGCAGCTTGGGACTATACAGCTCTGGGGCCAACGTCCTGACTTTC.

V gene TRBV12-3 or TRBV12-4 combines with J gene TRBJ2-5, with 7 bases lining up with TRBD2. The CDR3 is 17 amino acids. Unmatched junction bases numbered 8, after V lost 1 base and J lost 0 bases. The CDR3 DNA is TGTGCCAGCAGTTTAGATCGGCGGGGGAGGTACCAAGAGACCCAGTACTTC. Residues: CASSLDRRGRYQETQYF.

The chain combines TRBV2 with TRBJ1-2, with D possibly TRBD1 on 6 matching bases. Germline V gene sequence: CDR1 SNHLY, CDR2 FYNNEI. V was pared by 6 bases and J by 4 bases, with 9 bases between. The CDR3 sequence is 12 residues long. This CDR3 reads CASRDRSYGYTF. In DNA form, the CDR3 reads TGTGCCAGCAGAGACAGGTCCTATGGCTACACCTTC. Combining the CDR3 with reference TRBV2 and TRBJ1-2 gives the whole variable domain EPEVTQTPSHQVTQMGQEVILRCVPISNHLYFYWYRQILGQKVEFLVSFYNNEISEKSEIFDDQFSVERPDGSNFTLKIRSTKLEDSAMYFCASRDRSYGYTFGSGTRLTVV.

DNA for the CDR3: TGTGCCATCAGTGAGCACTCTCCGGACGCCTACAATGAGCAGTTCTTC. Protein product: CAISEHSPDAYNEQFF. The chain combines TRBV10-3 with TRBJ2-1; D ambiguous. Trimming took 2 bases from V and 2 from J, leaving 13 bases between them. CDR3 length equals 16 residues. Germline V gives CDR1 ENHRY, CDR2 SYGVKD.

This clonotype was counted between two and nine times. Here the CDR3 reads CASSQPWGGNTGELFF. CDR3 DNA sequence: TGTGCCAGCAGCCAACCCTGGGGGGGGAACACCGGGGAGCTGTTTTTT. This rearrangement joins TRBV6-1 to TRBJ2-2, with 7 bases matching TRBD2. The CDR3 runs to 16 residues. CDR1 MNHNS and CDR2 SASEGT come from the germline V gene. V was clipped by 6 bases and J by 1 base; unmatched bases: 8.

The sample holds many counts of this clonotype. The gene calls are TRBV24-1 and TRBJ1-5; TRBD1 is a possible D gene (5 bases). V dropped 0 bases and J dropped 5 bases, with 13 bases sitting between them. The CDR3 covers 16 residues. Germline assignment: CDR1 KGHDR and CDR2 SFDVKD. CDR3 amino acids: CATSDLRVGGDQPQHF. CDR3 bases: TGTGCCACCAGTGATTTGCGAGTTGGGGGGGATCAGCCCCAGCATTTT.

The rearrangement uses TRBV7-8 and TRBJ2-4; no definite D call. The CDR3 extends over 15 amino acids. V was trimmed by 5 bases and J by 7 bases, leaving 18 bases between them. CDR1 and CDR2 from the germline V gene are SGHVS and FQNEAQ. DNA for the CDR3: TGTGCCAGCAGCCCCCGCGCGAGTGCGTTGAACATTCAGTACTTC. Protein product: CASSPRASALNIQYF.

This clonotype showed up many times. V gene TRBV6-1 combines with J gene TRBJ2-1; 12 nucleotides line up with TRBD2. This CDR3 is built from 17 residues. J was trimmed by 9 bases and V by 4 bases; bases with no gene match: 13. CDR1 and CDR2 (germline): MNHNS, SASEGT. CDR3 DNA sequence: TGTGCCAGCAGTGGAAAAAATCTAGCGGGAGGGTTTGGTGAGCAGTTCTTC. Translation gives CASSGKNLAGGFGEQFF.